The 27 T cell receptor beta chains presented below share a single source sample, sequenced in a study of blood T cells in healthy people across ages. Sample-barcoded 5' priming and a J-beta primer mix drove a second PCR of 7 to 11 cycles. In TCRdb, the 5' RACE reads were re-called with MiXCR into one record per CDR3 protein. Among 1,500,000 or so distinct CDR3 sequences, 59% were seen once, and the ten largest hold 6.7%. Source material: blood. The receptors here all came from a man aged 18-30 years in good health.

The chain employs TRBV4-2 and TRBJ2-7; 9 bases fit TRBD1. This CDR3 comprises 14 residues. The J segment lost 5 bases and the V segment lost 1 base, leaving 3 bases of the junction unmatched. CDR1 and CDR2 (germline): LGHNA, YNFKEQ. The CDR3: CASSQGDREDEQYF. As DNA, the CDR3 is TGTGCCAGCAGCCAAGGGGACAGGGAAGACGAGCAGTACTTC.

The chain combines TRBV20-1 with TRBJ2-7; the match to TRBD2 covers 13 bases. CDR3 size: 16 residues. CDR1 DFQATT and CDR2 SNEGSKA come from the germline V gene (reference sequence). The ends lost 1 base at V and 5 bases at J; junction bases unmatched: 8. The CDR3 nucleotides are TGCAGTGCTAGAGGGACTAGCGGGGGACGATTTGACGAGCAGTACTTC. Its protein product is CSARGTSGGRFDEQYF.

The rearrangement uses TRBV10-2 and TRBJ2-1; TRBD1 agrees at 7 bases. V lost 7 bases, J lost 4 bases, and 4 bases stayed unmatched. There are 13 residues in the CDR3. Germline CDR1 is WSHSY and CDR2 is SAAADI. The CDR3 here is CASKTGRYNEQFF. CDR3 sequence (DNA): TGCGCCAGCAAGACAGGGCGGTACAATGAGCAGTTCTTC.

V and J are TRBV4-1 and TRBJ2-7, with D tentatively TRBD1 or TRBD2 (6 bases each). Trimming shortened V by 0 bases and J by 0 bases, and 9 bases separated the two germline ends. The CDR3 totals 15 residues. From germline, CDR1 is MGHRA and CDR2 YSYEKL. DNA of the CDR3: TGCGCCAGCAGCCAAGATGGGGGGCACTCCTACGAGCAGTACTTC. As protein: CASSQDGGHSYEQYF.

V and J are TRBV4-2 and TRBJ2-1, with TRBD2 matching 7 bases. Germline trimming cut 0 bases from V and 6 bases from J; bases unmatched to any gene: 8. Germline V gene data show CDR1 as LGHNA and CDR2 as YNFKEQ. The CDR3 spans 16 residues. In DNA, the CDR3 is TGTGCCAGCAGCCAAGAAGTAGCGGGTGCCTCCAATGAGCAGTTCTTC. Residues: CASSQEVAGASNEQFF.

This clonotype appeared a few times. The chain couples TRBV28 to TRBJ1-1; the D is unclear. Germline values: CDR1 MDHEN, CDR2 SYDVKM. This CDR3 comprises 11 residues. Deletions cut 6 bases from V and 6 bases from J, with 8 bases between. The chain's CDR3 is CASRSNPEAFF. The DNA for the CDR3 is TGTGCCAGCAGAAGTAATCCTGAAGCTTTCTTT.

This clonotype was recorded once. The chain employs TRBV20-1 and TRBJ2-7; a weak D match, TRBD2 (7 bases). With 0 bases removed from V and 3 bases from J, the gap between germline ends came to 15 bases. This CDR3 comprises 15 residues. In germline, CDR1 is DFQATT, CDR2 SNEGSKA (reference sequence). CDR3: CSARDDGGLNYEQYF. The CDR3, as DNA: TGCAGTGCTAGAGACGACGGGGGGCTGAACTACGAGCAGTACTTC.

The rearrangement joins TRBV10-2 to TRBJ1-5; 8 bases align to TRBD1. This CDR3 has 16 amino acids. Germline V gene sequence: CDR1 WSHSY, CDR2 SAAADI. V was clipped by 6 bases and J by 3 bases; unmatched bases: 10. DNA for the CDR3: TGCGCCAGCAGGTCCATCGGGACAGGCACCAATCAGCCCCAGCATTTT. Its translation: CASRSIGTGTNQPQHF.

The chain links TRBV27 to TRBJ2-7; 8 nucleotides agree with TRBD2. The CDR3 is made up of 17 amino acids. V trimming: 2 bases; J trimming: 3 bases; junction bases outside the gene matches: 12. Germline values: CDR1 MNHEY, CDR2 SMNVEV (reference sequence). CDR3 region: CASSLSAMGLGFYEQYF. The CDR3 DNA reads TGTGCCAGCAGTTTAAGCGCGATGGGACTAGGTTTCTACGAGCAGTACTTC.

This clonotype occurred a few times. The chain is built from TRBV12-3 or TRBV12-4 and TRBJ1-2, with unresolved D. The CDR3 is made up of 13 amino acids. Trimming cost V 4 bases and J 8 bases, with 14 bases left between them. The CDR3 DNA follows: TGTGCCAGCAGTTACGGGGAGCTCCTAGGCTACACCTTC. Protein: CASSYGELLGYTF.

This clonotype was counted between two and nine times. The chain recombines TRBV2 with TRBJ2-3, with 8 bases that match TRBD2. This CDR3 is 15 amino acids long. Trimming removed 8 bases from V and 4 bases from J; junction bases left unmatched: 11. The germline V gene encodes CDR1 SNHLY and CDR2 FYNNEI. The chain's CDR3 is CASPASSAGADTQYF. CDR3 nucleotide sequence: TGTGCCAGCCCCGCTTCTTCAGCGGGGGCAGATACGCAGTATTTT.

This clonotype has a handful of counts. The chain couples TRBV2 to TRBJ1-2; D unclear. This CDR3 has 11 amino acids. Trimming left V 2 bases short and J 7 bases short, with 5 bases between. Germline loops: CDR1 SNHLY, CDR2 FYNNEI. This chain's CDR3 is CASSEIGGYTF. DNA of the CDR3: TGTGCCAGCAGTGAAATTGGTGGCTACACCTTC. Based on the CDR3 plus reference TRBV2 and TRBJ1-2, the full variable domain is EPEVTQTPSHQVTQMGQEVILRCVPISNHLYFYWYRQILGQKVEFLVSFYNNEISEKSEIFDDQFSVERPDGSNFTLKIRSTKLEDSAMYFCASSEIGGYTFGSGTRLTVV.

The CDR3 loop reads CSVERLGENNSPLHF. Written as DNA, the CDR3 is TGCAGCGTTGAAAGGCTGGGAGAAAATAATTCACCCCTCCACTTT. This sequence joins TRBV29-1 and TRBJ1-6; no clear D gene. CDR1 is SQVTM, CDR2 ANQGSEA, per germline. This CDR3 comprises 15 residues. V was pared by 2 bases and J by 5 bases, with 13 bases between.

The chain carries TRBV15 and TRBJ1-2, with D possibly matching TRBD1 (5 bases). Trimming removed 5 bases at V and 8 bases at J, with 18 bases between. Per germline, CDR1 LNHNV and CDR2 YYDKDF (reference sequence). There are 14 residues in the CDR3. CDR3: CATSFTTQGGGYTF. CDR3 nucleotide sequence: TGTGCCACCAGCTTCACCACCCAGGGTGGAGGCTACACCTTC. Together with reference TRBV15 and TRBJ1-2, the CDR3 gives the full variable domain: DAMVIQNPRYQVTQFGKPVTLSCSQTLNHNVMYWYQQKSSQAPKLLFHYYDKDFNNEADTPDNFQSRRPNTSFCFLDIRSPGLGDTAMYLCATSFTTQGGGYTFGSGTRLTVV.

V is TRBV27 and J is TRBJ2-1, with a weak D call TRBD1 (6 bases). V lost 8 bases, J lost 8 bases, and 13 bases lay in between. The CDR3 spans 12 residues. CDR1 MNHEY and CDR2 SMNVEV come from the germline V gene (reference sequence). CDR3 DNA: TGTGCCAGCGGAGGAAACAGGGATGAGCAGTTCTTC. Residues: CASGGNRDEQFF.

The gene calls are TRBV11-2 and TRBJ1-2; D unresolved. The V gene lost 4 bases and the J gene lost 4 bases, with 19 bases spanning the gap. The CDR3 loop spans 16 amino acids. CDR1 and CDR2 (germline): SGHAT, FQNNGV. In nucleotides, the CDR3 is TGTGCCAGCAGCTCTGCCCGCCGGGTGTCGGGCTATGGCTACACCTTC. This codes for CASSSARRVSGYGYTF.

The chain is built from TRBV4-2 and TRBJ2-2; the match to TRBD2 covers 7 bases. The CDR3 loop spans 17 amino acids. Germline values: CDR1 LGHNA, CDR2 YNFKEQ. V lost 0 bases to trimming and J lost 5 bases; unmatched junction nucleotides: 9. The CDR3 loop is CASSQEKGGSETGELFF. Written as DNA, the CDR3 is TGTGCCAGCAGCCAAGAGAAGGGCGGGAGTGAAACCGGGGAGCTGTTTTTT.

CDR3 amino acids: CASRGGQAYGYTF. In DNA form, the CDR3 reads TGTGCCAGCAGGGGGGGACAGGCTTATGGCTACACCTTC. The genes are TRBV27 and TRBJ1-2, with 8 bases fitting TRBD1. The germline V gene encodes CDR1 MNHEY and CDR2 SMNVEV (reference sequence). The junction had 5 bases not matched to a gene; V was cut back by 6 bases and J by 5 bases. This CDR3 is built from 13 residues.

Written as DNA, the CDR3 is TGTGCCAGCAGCTTAGGCGAGGCATGGGGTGAGCAGTTCTTC. It yields the protein CASSLGEAWGEQFF. This chain joins TRBV7-6 and TRBJ2-1; D uncertain. The CDR3 has 14 amino acids. V lost 1 base and J lost 9, with 13 bases in between. Germline CDR1 is SGHVS and CDR2 is FNYEAQ.

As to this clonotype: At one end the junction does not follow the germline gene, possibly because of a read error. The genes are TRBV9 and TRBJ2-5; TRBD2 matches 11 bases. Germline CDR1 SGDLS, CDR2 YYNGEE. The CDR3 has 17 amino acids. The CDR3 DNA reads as TGTGCCAACAGCGTAGCAGGTAGCGGGGGGGTCCAAGAGACCCAGTACTTC. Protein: CANSVAGSGGVQETQYF.

CDR3 bases: TGCAGTGCTAGAGAGGGGACAGGACAAAATGAGCAGTTCTTC. Its protein product is CSAREGTGQNEQFF. The V and J genes are TRBV20-1 and TRBJ2-1; 8 bases agree with TRBD1. This CDR3 spans 14 amino acids. With 0 bases clipped from V and 7 bases from J, the junction kept 5 bases outside the gene matches. CDR1 and CDR2 (germline): DFQATT, SNEGSKA (reference sequence).

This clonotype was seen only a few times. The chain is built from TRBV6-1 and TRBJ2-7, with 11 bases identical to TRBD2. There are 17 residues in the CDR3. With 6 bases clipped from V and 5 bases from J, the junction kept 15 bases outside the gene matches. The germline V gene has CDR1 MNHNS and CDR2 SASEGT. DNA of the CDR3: TGTGCCAGCAGCCTCTCCCCCAAACTAGCGGGAGCCCACGAGCAGTACTTC. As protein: CASSLSPKLAGAHEQYF.

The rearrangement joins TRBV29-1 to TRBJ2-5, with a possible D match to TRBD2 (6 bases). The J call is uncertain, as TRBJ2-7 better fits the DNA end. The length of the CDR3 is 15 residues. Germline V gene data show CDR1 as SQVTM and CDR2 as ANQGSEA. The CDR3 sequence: CSVRTRDLSSYEQYF. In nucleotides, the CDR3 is TGCAGCGTCCGTACTAGGGACTTAAGCTCCTACGAGCAGTACTTC.

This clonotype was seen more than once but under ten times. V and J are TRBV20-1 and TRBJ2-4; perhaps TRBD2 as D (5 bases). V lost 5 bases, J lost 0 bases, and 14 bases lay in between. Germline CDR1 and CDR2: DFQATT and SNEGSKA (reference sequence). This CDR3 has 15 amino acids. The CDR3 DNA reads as TGCAGTGCTGAACAGCCAGGACTAGCCAAAAACATTCAGTACTTC. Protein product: CSAEQPGLAKNIQYF.

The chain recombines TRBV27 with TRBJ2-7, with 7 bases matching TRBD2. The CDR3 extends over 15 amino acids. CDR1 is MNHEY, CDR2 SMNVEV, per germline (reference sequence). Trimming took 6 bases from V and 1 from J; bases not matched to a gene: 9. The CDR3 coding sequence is TGTGCCAGCAGAGTAGCTAGCGGACCTTCCTACGAGCAGTACTTC. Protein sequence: CASRVASGPSYEQYF.

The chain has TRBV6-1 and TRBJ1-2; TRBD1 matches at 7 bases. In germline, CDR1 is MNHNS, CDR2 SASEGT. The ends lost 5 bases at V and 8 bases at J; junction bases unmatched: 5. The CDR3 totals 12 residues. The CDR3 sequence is CASSIYRGGYTF. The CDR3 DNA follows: TGTGCCAGCAGTATTTACAGGGGCGGCTACACCTTC.

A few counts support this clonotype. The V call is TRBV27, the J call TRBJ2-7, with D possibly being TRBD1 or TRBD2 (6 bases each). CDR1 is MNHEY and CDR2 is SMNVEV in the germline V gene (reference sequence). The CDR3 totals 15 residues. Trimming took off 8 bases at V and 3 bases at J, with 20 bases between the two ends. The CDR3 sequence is CASRLDEGGIYEQYF. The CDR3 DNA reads TGTGCCAGCCGCCTAGACGAGGGGGGAATCTACGAGCAGTACTTC.